This is a list of T cell receptor beta chains from one sample in a study of blood T cell repertoires in COVID-19. Profiling relied on immunoSEQ multiplex PCR, and the TCRdb table lists in-frame clones only, not all of them. The table records 150,000 or so clones, around 89% of them present only once. Sequencing was carried out using peripheral blood. The source is a man aged 18 to 29 with COVID-19, enrolled during active disease. Each CDR3 is given with its conserved first and last residue. D genes are given only for firm matches. The size entry is marked missing in some rows and otherwise reads once, few, many or a size class.

j_call,v_call,clone_size,d_call,cdr3_nt,cdr3_aa
TRBJ2-4,TRBV6-1,few,-,TGTGCCAGCAGAGAAGGGAAGGGGGCGCGGGGTGGAAACATTCAGTACTTC,CASREGKGARGGNIQYF
TRBJ2-5,TRBV7-2,-,TRBD2,TGTGCCAGCAGCTTTAGAGTAGCGGGAGGTGGTGAGACCCAGTACTTC,CASSFRVAGGGETQYF
TRBJ2-7,TRBV15,-,-,TGTGCCACCAGCAGAGGGCTTGACAGGCCCTTGGAGCAGTACTTC,CATSRGLDRPLEQYF
TRBJ1-4,TRBV28,-,-,TGTGCCAGCAGGGAGGAAAAACTGCTTTTT,CASREEKLLF
TRBJ1-1,TRBV5-1,-,TRBD1,TGCGCCAGCACCGGGACAGGGAGCAACACTGAAGCTTTCTTT,CASTGTGSNTEAFF
TRBJ2-6,TRBV3-1/TRBV3-2,-,TRBD1,TGTGCCAGCAGCCAAGATACAGGGGCCAGCTCTGGGGCCAACGTCCTGACTTTC,CASSQDTGASSGANVLTF
TRBJ2-5,TRBV6-7,-,TRBD2,TGTGCCAGCAGTTACCCCGGGGGGGCGGGAGAAGTTGAGACCCAGTACTTC,CASSYPGGAGEVETQYF
TRBJ1-1,TRBV7-9,-,TRBD1,TGTGCCAGCAGCAGCTGGGACAGTGGGACTGAAGCTTTCTTT,CASSSWDSGTEAFF
TRBJ2-1,TRBV5-1,-,TRBD2,TGCGCCAGCAGCCACTCGGGAGGAAACTCCTACAATGAGCAGTTCTTC,CASSHSGGNSYNEQFF
TRBJ2-3,TRBV2,-,TRBD1,TGTGCCAGCAGTGAAGGTAGCACAGGGGAGCGAGATACGCAGTATTTT,CASSEGSTGERDTQYF
TRBJ1-4,TRBV5-1,-,-,TGCGCCAGCAGCTATCAGGGTTATAATGAAAAACTGCTTTTT,CASSYQGYNEKLLF
TRBJ1-5,TRBV27,-,TRBD1,TGTGCCAGCACTGATACAGGGGGAACGGGTCAGCCCCAGCATTTT,CASTDTGGTGQPQHF
TRBJ2-2,TRBV4-1,-,TRBD1,TGCGCCAGCAGCTTCGGACAGGGCGGGACCGGGGAGCTGTTTTTT,CASSFGQGGTGELFF
TRBJ1-6,TRBV6-5,-,-,TGTGCCGTCCGCAGGGAACGGGATTCACCCCTCCACTTT,CAVRRERDSPLHF
TRBJ2-7,TRBV7-6,-,TRBD1,TGTGCCAGCAGCCAGACAGGGGGCGAGCAGTACTTC,CASSQTGGEQYF
TRBJ2-3,TRBV6-2/TRBV6-3,-,TRBD2,TGTGCCAGCAGTTACTCGGGCGGGAGGGCCAGCACAGATACGCAGTATTTT,CASSYSGGRASTDTQYF
TRBJ2-5,TRBV7-2,-,TRBD2,TGTGCCAGCAGCTTAGTCAGATCTTCAGGAGGCGGGGGAGAGACCCAGTACTTC,CASSLVRSSGGGGETQYF
TRBJ1-1,TRBV12-5,-,TRBD1,TGTGCTAGTGGTTTGGGACAGGGTGGTGTGAACACTGAAGCTTTCTTT,CASGLGQGGVNTEAFF
TRBJ2-1,TRBV20-1,-,TRBD2,TGCAGTGCTAGTGGCGGGAGTCAGTACAATGAGCAGTTCTTC,CSASGGSQYNEQFF
TRBJ2-7,TRBV7-7,-,TRBD2,TGTGCCAGCAGCCCCGGACTAGCGGGATTATCCTACGAGCAGTACTTC,CASSPGLAGLSYEQYF
TRBJ1-1,TRBV27,-,-,TGTGCCAGCAGTCCCCCGGGGGGGGTCTACACTGAAGCTTTCTTT,CASSPPGGVYTEAFF
TRBJ2-1,TRBV5-1,-,TRBD1,TGCGCCAGCAGCTTGGCGAGTCCCGACAGGGGAACTAATTTTGAGCAGTTCTTC,CASSLASPDRGTNFEQFF
TRBJ2-1,TRBV5-1,-,-,TGCGCCAGCAGCTTTAGAGCGGGCCGCTCCTACAATGAGCAGTTCTTC,CASSFRAGRSYNEQFF
TRBJ2-1,TRBV19,-,TRBD1,TGTGCCAGTAGTATAGATCCGGGACAGGCTCAGTTCTTC,CASSIDPGQAQFF
TRBJ1-2,TRBV5-4,-,TRBD1,TGTGCCAGCAGCTTCCGGGACAGGGCTTTGGGCTACACCTTC,CASSFRDRALGYTF
TRBJ2-1,TRBV11-2,-,-,TGTGCCAGCAGCCCCGACAGATACAATGAGCAGTTCTTC,CASSPDRYNEQFF
TRBJ2-7,TRBV3-1/TRBV3-2,-,-,TGTGCCAGCAGCCCCAACGTAGCAGGGAAGGTCCGATACGAGCAGTACTTC,CASSPNVAGKVRYEQYF
TRBJ2-1,TRBV28,-,TRBD1,TGTGCCAGCAGTCCCCAGACAGGGGGGACCTACAATGAGCAGTTCTTC,CASSPQTGGTYNEQFF
TRBJ2-1,TRBV11-3,-,-,TGTGCCAGCAGCCGCGACCCACAGGGAAGGGATGAGCAGTTCTTC,CASSRDPQGRDEQFF
TRBJ2-1,TRBV18,-,TRBD2,TGTGCCAGCGCTTCGGGGGGAAACTACAATGAGCAGTTCTTC,CASASGGNYNEQFF
TRBJ1-2,TRBV5-5,few,-,TGTGCCAGCAGCTTGGAAGAGTGGGCGTATGGCTACACCTTC,CASSLEEWAYGYTF
TRBJ1-5,TRBV6-5,-,-,TGTGCCAGCAGTCCCCCGGGGGGCAATCAGCCCCAGCATTTT,CASSPPGGNQPQHF
TRBJ2-5,TRBV5-6,-,TRBD1,TGTGCCAGCAGCTCCCAGGGGACAGCACAAGAGACCCAGTACTTC,CASSSQGTAQETQYF
TRBJ1-2,TRBV30,-,-,TGTGCCTGGAGTAAAGGGACTTACTATGGCTACACCTTC,CAWSKGTYYGYTF
TRBJ1-4,TRBV18,-,TRBD1,TGTGCCAGCTCACCAGTAGCAGGGGGCGTCCACTACGGTGAAAAACTGTTTTTT,CASSPVAGGVHYGEKLFF
TRBJ2-2,TRBV7-7,-,-,TGTGCCAGCAGCCCGGCTTTTGGGCGGGAAACACCGAACACCGGGGAGCTGTTTTTT,CASSPAFGRETPNTGELFF
TRBJ2-1,TRBV4-2,-,TRBD2,TGTGCCAGCAGCCTGGTAGCGGGGGATGAGCAGTTCTTC,CASSLVAGDEQFF
TRBJ2-7,TRBV5-5,-,-,TGTGCCAGCAGCCCCACACTAGTCAGCGAGCAGTACTTC,CASSPTLVSEQYF
TRBJ2-4,TRBV19,-,TRBD2,TGTGCCAGTAATCCCGGGACTAGCGGTAAAAACATTCAGTACTTC,CASNPGTSGKNIQYF
TRBJ2-5,TRBV27,-,TRBD2,TGTGCCAGCAGGACCGCGGGAGGGCAAGAGACCCAGTACTTC,CASRTAGGQETQYF